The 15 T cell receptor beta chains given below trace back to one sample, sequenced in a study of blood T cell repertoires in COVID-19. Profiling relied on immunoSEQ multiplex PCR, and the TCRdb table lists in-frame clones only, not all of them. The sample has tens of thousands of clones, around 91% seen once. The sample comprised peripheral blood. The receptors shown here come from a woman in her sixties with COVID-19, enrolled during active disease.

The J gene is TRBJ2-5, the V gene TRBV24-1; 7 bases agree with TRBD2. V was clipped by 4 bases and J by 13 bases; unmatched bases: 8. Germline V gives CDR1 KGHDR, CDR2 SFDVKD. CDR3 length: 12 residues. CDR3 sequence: CATSDPSGTTYF. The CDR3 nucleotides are TGTGCCACCAGTGACCCCTCCGGGACTACGTACTTC.

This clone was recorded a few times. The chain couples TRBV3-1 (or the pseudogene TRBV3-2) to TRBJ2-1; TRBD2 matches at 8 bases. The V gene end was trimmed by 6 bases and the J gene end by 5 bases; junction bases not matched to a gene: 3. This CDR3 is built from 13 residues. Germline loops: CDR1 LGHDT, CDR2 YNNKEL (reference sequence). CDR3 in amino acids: CASRLLADNEQFF. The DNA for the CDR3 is TGTGCCAGCAGGCTACTAGCGGACAATGAGCAGTTCTTC.

CDR3 residues: CASSLVSRGQLGDTQYF. The CDR3 region has the DNA TGTGCCAGCAGCTTAGTGAGCAGGGGACAGCTAGGGGATACGCAGTATTTT. The chain couples TRBV13 to TRBJ2-3; TRBD1 matches at 7 bases. The CDR3 is 17 residues long. Germline V lookup: CDR1 PRHDT, CDR2 FYEKMQ (reference sequence). V shed 1 base and J 6 bases; nucleotides not matched to a gene: 13. Supplemented by reference TRBV13 and TRBJ2-3, the full variable domain reads AAGVIQSPRHLIKEKRETATLKCYPIPRHDTVYWYQQGPGQDPQFLISFYEKMQSDKGSIPDRFSAQQFSDYHSELNMSSLELGDSALYFCASSLVSRGQLGDTQYFGPGTRLTVL.

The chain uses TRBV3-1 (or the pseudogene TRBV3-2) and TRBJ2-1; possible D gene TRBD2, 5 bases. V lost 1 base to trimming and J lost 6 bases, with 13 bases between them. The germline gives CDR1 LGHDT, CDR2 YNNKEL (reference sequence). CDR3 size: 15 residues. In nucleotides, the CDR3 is TGTGCCAGCAGCCAAGGGACTTCCCTCGGCAATGAGCAGTTCTTC. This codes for CASSQGTSLGNEQFF.

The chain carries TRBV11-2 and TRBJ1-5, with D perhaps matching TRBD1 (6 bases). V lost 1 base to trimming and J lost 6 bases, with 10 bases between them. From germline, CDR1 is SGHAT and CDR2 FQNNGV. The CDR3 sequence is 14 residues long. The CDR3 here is CASSLGWDTQPQHF. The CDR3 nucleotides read TGTGCCAGCAGCTTAGGATGGGACACTCAGCCCCAGCATTTT.

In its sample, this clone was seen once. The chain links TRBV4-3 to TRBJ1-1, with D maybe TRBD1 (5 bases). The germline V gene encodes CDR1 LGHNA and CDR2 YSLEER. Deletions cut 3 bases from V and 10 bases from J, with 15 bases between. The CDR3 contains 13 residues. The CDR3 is CASSHWGDPSAFF. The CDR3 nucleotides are TGCGCCAGCAGCCATTGGGGGGACCCCTCAGCTTTCTTT.

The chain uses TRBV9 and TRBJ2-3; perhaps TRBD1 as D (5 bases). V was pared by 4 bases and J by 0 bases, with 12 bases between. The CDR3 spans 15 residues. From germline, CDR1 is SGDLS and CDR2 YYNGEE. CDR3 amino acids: CASSPQGSSTDTQYF. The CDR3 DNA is TGTGCCAGCAGCCCCCAGGGATCTAGCACAGATACGCAGTATTTT.

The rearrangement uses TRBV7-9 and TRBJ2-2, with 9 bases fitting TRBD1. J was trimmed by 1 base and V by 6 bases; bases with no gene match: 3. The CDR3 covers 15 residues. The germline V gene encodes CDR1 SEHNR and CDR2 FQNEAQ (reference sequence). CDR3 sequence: CASSRTGVNTGELFF. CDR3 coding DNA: TGTGCCAGCAGTCGGACAGGGGTGAACACCGGGGAGCTGTTTTTT.

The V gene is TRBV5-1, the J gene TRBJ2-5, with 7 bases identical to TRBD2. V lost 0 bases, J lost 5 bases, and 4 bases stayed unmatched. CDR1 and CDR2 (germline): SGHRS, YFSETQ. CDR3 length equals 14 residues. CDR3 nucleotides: TGCGCCAGCAGCTTGGGCGGGAGAGAGGAGACCCAGTACTTC. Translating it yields CASSLGGREETQYF.

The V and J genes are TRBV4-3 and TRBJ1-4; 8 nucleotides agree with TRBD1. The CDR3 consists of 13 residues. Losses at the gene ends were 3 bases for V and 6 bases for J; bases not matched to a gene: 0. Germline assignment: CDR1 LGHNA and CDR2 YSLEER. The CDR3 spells CASSQTGDEKLFF. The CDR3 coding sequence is TGCGCCAGCAGCCAGACAGGGGATGAAAAACTGTTTTTT.

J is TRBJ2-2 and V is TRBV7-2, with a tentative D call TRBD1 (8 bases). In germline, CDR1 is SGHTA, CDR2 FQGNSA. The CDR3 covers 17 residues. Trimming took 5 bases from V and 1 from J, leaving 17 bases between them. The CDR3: CASSRRQGRVNTGELFF. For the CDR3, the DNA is TGTGCCAGCAGCCGCCGACAGGGGAGGGTGAACACCGGGGAGCTGTTTTTT.

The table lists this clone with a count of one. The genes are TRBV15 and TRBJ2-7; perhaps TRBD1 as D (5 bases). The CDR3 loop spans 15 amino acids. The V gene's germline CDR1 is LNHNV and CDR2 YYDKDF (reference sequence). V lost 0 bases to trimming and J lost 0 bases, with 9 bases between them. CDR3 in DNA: TGTGCCACCAGCAGAGATGGGGCTATCTCCTACGAGCAGTACTTC. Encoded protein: CATSRDGAISYEQYF.

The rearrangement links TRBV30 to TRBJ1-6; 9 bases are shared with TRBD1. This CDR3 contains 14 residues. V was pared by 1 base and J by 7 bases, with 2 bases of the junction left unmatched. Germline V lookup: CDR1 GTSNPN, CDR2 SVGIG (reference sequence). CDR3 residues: CAWSETGGNSPLHF. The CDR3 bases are TGTGCCTGGAGTGAGACAGGGGGAAATTCACCCCTCCACTTT. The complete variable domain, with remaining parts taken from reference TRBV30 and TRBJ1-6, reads SQTIHQWPATLVQPVGSPLSLECTVEGTSNPNLYWYRQAAGRGLQLLFYSVGIGQISSEVPQNLSASRPQDRQFILSSKKLLLSDSGFYLCAWSETGGNSPLHFGNGTRLTVT.

Written as DNA, the CDR3 is TGTGCCAGCAGTTTAAGCGGGGCCCCGGGGGAGCAGTACTTC. This gives the protein CASSLSGAPGEQYF. The chain has TRBV27 and TRBJ2-7; 7 nucleotides agree with TRBD2. There are 14 residues in the CDR3. From germline, CDR1 is MNHEY and CDR2 SMNVEV (reference sequence). V trimming: 2 bases; J trimming: 7 bases; junction bases outside the gene matches: 8.

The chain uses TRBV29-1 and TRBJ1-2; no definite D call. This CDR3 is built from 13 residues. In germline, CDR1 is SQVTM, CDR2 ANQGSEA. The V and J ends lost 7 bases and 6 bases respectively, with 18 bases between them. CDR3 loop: CSAGGRTYNGYTF. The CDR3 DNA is TGCAGCGCCGGAGGGAGGACCTATAATGGCTACACCTTC.